This T cell receptor (beta chain) was recorded in a study of quantifying T cell responses using KT2 cells (dated by TCRdb to about 2017). A note on the overall study: RNA was DNase-treated and reverse transcribed with TCR alpha and beta constant-region primers, mostly using SuperScript III. The efficiency of the T4 ligation step under optimum conditions was estimated to be above 8%. PCR2 was performed as a SYBR Green qPCR and was stopped at a predetermined fluorescence threshold so that over-amplification was avoided. Overall study results and their limits: Saturation was seen in the detection of KT2 sequences when very high numbers of KT2 cells were spiked in. The study did not include a side-by-side comparison of this pipeline with other TCR sequencing techniques. Over several orders of magnitude, the number of KT2 alpha and beta sequences rose linearly with the number of KT2 cells put in. KT2 sequences were still detected at the lowest spike-in tested, roughly one KT2 cell per 100,000 PBMC.

Library preparation was by UMI-ligation and nested PCR. A single-stranded oligonucleotide bearing the Illumina SP2 sequence and a UMI was ligated to the 3' end of the cDNA with T4 RNA ligase 1. PCR1 ran around 4 cycles (98°C 15 s, 69°C 30 s, 72°C 40 s); the beta primer was an equimolar mix of RC1.1 and RC1.2 covering TRBC1 and TRBC2. From PCR2 onward, TCR alpha and beta chains were processed separately, and sample indices and Illumina adaptors were added. The UMI, placed after an 8-base spacer, consisted of 12 random nucleotides arranged as two hexamers with a spacer between them. The libraries were sequenced on an Illumina MiSeq using v2 2x251 paired-end chemistry, usually with eleven to twelve samples in each run. To boost diversity, each sequencing library was supplemented with PhiX DNA at about 5-7%. The published analysis was carried out like this. Raw reads were converted to FASTQ with bcl2fastq and demultiplexed by dual indices using Demultiplexor. Decombinator assigned V and J genes by tag matching, allowing a single base-pair mismatch. UMIs were used by Collapsinator to correct both sequencing errors and frequency errors caused by PCR heterogeneity. Decombinator identifiers were converted to nucleotide sequence by CDR3Translator, the sequences were translated to amino acids, and CDR3 was extracted using C- and N-terminal motifs. A cluster of KT2 sequences sharing one unique molecular identifier was counted as one distinct KT2 TCR. Using fastp at Q25 and MiXCR, TCRdb reprocessed the public reads and kept productive beta chains. Rows with one shared CDR3 protein collapse into an entry with the most common genes and DNA. TCRdb's processing, not the authors', yielded these V and J calls. Across this sample there are some 33,000 distinct CDR3 sequences, with about 9.4% seen only once. 9.7% of the sample is in the top ten clones.

Known numbers of KT2, a T cell clone whose TCR had been sequenced previously, were spiked into unfractionated PBMC to test the sensitivity and accuracy of the pipeline. A range of KT2-to-PBMC ratios was set up by mixing KT2 cells into a fixed number of PBMC. Ten or more counts support this clonotype. Its binding antigen is unknown. No base qualities exist here, and no much larger clone lies one base off it. V is trimmed back by 6 bases and J by 4 bases, and the junction contains 5 bases that no gene match accounts for. The CDR3 holds 13 amino acids from the cysteine to the phenylalanine. Only the CDR3 DNA stays, 39 bases, in frame from base 1. Based on the germline V gene, the CDR1 and CDR2 sequences are MNHEY and SVGAGI.

Here the chain combines TRBV6-5 and TRBJ1-1; 7 central nucleotides agree with TRBD1. Sequencing was done on a sample of PBMCs spiked with cells of the T cell clone KT2. This sequence was found in a human donor. In nucleotides, the sequence is TGTGCCAGCAGAAGGACAGGTGGCACTGAAGCTTTCTTT. This is translated as CASRRTGGTEAFF.